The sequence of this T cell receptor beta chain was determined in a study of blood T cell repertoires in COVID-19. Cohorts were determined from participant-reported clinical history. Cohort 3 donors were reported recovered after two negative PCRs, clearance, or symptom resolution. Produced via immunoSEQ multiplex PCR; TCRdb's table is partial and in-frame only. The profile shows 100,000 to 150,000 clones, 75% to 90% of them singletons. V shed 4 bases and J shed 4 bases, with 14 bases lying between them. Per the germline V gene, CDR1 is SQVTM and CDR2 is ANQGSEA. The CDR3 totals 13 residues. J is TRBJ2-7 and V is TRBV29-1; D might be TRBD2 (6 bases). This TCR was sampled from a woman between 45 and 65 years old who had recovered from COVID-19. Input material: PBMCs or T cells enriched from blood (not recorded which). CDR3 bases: TGCAGCGTTGGCCCGGGACTGGCATACGAGCAGTACTTC. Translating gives CSVGPGLAYEQYF.